These 10 T cell receptor beta chains were sequenced from one sample in a study of blood T cells in healthy people across ages (dated by TCRdb to between 2014 and 2017). The protocol used for the library was 5' RACE. TCRdb names Illumina HiSeq 2500 as the instrument used. A second PCR of about 6 to 11 cycles was performed with a sample-barcoded 5' primer and a J-beta primer mix. TCRdb took the public reads, trimmed them with fastp at Q25, ran MiXCR for clone calling and kept in-frame beta chains. Every entry covers one CDR3 protein and lists the most common genes and DNA from its rows. This sample comprises about 580,000 distinct CDR3 sequences, roughly 43% of them detected only once. The top ten constitute 20% to 25% of the sample. Sequencing was performed on blood. The receptors stem from a man of 80 years or more in good health.

The chain uses TRBV9 and TRBJ1-2; 7 nucleotides match TRBD1. The CDR3 contains 19 residues. Unmatched junction bases numbered 18, after V lost 3 bases and J lost 1 base. The germline CDR1 and CDR2 sequences are SGDLS and YYNGEE. The CDR3 spells CASSGRDRENPGNNYGYTF. CDR3 in DNA: TGTGCCAGCAGCGGCCGGGACAGAGAAAACCCTGGAAATAACTATGGCTACACCTTC.

The chain's CDR3 is CSAHQDSEETQYF. DNA of the CDR3: TGCAGTGCCCACCAGGACAGCGAAGAGACCCAGTACTTC. V gene TRBV20-1 combines with J gene TRBJ2-5; weak D call: TRBD1 (6 bases). V lost 6 bases and J 3 bases, leaving 14 bases between the germline ends. CDR1 DFQATT and CDR2 SNEGSKA come from the germline V gene (reference sequence). CDR3 size: 13 residues.

The rearrangement links TRBV11-3 to TRBJ2-5; D is possibly TRBD1 (6 bases). CDR3 length: 14 residues. V dropped 5 bases and J dropped 0 bases, with 10 bases sitting between them. CDR1 is SGHNT, CDR2 YENEEA, per germline. Here the CDR3 reads CASSKRDNQETQYF. For the CDR3, the DNA is TGTGCCAGCAGCAAAAGGGACAACCAAGAGACCCAGTACTTC.

This clonotype appeared a few times. The chain is built from TRBV11-2 and TRBJ2-1; 9 nucleotides line up with TRBD1. The CDR3 consists of 18 residues. Trimming cost V 4 bases and J 1 base; bases outside gene matches: 11. In germline, CDR1 is SGHAT, CDR2 FQNNGV. Written as DNA, the CDR3 is TGTGCCAGCAGCTCTCGAGGAGGGGACAGGGTTTCCTACAATGAGCAGTTCTTC. It codes for CASSSRGGDRVSYNEQFF.

This rearrangement joins TRBV28 to TRBJ2-3, with D perhaps TRBD1 or TRBD2 (5 bases each). The CDR3 is 16 residues long. The V gene lost 5 bases and the J gene lost 0 bases, with 15 bases spanning the gap. Looked up from germline, CDR1 is MDHEN and CDR2 is SYDVKM. The CDR3 sequence: CASSPGAWGSTDTQYF. Written as DNA, the CDR3 is TGTGCCAGCAGTCCCGGGGCGTGGGGGAGCACAGATACGCAGTATTTT.

J is TRBJ2-7 and V is TRBV20-1, with TRBD2 identical over 7 bases. With 5 bases clipped from V and 0 bases from J, the junction kept 13 bases outside the gene matches. Looked up from germline, CDR1 is DFQATT and CDR2 is SNEGSKA (reference sequence). CDR3 length: 16 amino acids. This CDR3 reads CSAPEGRGRASYEQYF. The CDR3 DNA sequence: TGCAGTGCTCCCGAAGGTCGAGGGAGGGCCTCCTACGAGCAGTACTTC.

In this sample, this clonotype turned up many times. The chain recombines TRBV4-3 with TRBJ2-7; TRBD1 matches at 8 bases. The V gene end was trimmed by 4 bases and the J gene end by 7 bases; junction bases not matched to a gene: 12. This CDR3 has 15 amino acids. Germline V lookup: CDR1 LGHNA, CDR2 YSLEER. CDR3 sequence reads: CASSLRRDRPTEQYF. DNA of the CDR3: TGCGCCAGCAGCCTTCGTCGGGACAGGCCTACAGAGCAGTACTTC.

The genes are TRBV5-1 and TRBJ2-3; 9 bases match TRBD2. CDR1 is SGHRS and CDR2 is YFSETQ in the germline V gene. With 3 bases clipped from V and 2 bases from J, the junction kept 7 bases outside the gene matches. The CDR3 consists of 16 residues. As DNA, the CDR3 is TGCGCCAGCAGCTCAGGGACTAGCAGATTCACAGATACGCAGTATTTT. Translated: CASSSGTSRFTDTQYF.

CDR3 region: CASSLFPDSVYEQYF. CDR3 DNA: TGCGCCAGCAGCCTTTTTCCGGACAGCGTCTACGAGCAGTACTTC. The chain combines TRBV5-1 with TRBJ2-7; TRBD1 might be the D (6 bases). The germline V and J ends were trimmed by 4 bases and 3 bases, with 17 bases remaining between them. The germline CDR1 and CDR2 sequences are SGHRS and YFSETQ. The CDR3 is 15 amino acids.

V gene TRBV5-1 combines with J gene TRBJ2-7, with unresolved D. This CDR3 region has 13 residues. Trimming pared 0 bases from V and 0 bases from J, leaving 4 bases between. CDR1 is SGHRS and CDR2 is YFSETQ in the germline V gene. The CDR3 sequence: CASSLGNSYEQYF. CDR3 DNA: TGCGCCAGCAGCTTGGGAAACTCCTACGAGCAGTACTTC.